The TCR beta chain under discussion was sequenced for a study of blood T cell repertoires in COVID-19. Study summary: In each case, the material was cDNA or gDNA derived from T cells, B-cell-depleted T cells, or PBMCs.

TCRdb's copy holds only in-frame clones and misses some; the assay was immunoSEQ multiplex PCR. The sample includes about 100,000 clones, around 87% of them seen just once. The germline V gene has CDR1 SGHRS and CDR2 YFSETQ. The CDR3 loop spans 14 amino acids. V lost 4 bases, J lost 3 bases, and 4 bases stayed unmatched. The sample was peripheral blood. The TCR originated in a young woman with acute or convalescent COVID-19. This chain joins TRBV5-1 and TRBJ1-1; 9 positions agree with TRBD1. The CDR3 DNA follows: TGCGCCAGCAGCGACGGGACAGGGTACACTGAAGCTTTCTTT. Translation gives CASSDGTGYTEAFF.